This T cell receptor beta chain was retrieved from a study of T cell responses to AZD1222 COVID-19 vaccine. Study-wide results and limits: Receipt of two AZD1222 doses was followed by a rise in Spike-specific TCR breadth and depth. Seropositive status at baseline applied to only six AZD1222 recipients. Close to half of spike-specific TCRs reportedly recognize unmutated variant regions.

Trimming pared 8 bases from V and 1 base from J, leaving 11 bases between. The CDR3 contains 13 residues. Germline V gene data show CDR1 as MNHEY and CDR2 as SVGAGI. Second-dose schedules of about 4 or about 12 weeks were combined. This clone was found once. Its antigen is unknown. The data were produced by immunoSEQ multiplex PCR, yet TCRdb's version contains in-frame clones alone and is incomplete. The top ten clones hold 2.5% of a sample with nearly 95,000 clones, approximately 92% of them seen once. This TCR derives from an adult who received the AZD1222 COVID-19 vaccine. The material sequenced was peripheral blood, taken 28 days after the second AZD1222 dose. The V gene is TRBV6-5, the J gene TRBJ1-1; weak D call: TRBD1 (5 bases). CDR3 protein: CASAGLSNTEAFF. The CDR3 coding sequence is TGTGCCAGCGCGGGACTCTCGAACACTGAAGCTTTCTTT.